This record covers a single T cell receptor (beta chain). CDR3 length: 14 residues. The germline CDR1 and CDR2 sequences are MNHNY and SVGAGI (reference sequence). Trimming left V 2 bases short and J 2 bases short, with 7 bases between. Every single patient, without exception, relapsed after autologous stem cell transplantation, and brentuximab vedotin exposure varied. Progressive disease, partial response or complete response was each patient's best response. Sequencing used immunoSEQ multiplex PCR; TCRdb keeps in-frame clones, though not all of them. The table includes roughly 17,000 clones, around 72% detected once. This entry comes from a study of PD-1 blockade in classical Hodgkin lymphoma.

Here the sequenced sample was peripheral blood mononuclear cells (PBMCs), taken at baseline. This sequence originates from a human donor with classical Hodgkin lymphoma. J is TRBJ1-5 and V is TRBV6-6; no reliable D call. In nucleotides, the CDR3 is TGTGCCAGCAGTTACGGGTCTCGCAATCAGCCCCAGCATTTT. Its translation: CASSYGSRNQPQHF.